This T cell receptor (beta chain) was recorded in a study of shared clonotypes between healthy human individuals. TCRdb's table, derived via immunoSEQ multiplex PCR, lists solely in-frame clones and lacks some. The profile covers around 530,000 clones, with around 78% appearing a single time and approximately 12% taken by the ten largest. Germline loops: CDR1 SGHVS, CDR2 FNYEAQ. This CDR3 is built from 13 residues. Germline trimming cut 5 bases from V and 6 bases from J; bases unmatched to any gene: 3. The sample comprised PBMCs. This TCR came from a woman between 40 and 55 years old in good health. Some clones in this sample may be carry-over from other donors' samples. The rearrangement joins TRBV7-6 to TRBJ2-2; 7 bases are a match to TRBD1. The CDR3 loop is CASSKQGSGELFF. The CDR3 DNA reads as TGTGCCAGCAGCAAACAGGGGTCCGGGGAGCTGTTTTTT.